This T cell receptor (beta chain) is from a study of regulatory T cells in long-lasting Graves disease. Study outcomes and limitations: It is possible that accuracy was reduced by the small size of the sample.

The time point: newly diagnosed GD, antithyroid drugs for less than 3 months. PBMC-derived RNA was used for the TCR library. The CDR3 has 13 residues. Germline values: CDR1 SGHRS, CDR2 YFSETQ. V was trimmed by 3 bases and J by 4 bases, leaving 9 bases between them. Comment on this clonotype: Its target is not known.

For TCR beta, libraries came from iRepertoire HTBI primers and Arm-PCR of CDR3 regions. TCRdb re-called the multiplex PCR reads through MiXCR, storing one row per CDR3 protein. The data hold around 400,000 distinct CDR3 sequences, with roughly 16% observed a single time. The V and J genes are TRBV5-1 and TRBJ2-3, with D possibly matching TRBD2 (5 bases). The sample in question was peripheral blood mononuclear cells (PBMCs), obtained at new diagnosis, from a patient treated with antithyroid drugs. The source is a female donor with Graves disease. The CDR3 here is CASSSEESDTQYF. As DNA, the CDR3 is TGCGCCAGCAGCTCGGAGGAATCAGATACGCAGTATTTT. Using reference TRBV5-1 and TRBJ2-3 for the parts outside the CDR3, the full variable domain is KAGVTQTPRYLIKTRGQQVTLSCSPISGHRSVSWYQQTPGQGLQFLFEYFSETQRNKGNFPGRFSGRQFSNSRSEMNVSTLELGDSALYLCASSSEESDTQYFGPGTRLTVL.